Sequencing of this T cell receptor (beta chain) was carried out in a study of cytomegalovirus exposure and HLA in healthy donors. This clone turned up a few times. In the PCR, 60 Vbeta and 13 Jbeta primers were used. Methods used by the authors: Approximately 11 million shared chains were among the approximately 82 million unique TCR beta chains that a later analysis counted. Generated by immunoSEQ multiplex PCR, the TCRdb table keeps only in-frame clones and is missing some. Clonal size and the V and J genes are those of that table, whereas D and trimming came from the DNA. The profile shows around 160,000 clones, 65% to 85% of them singletons. Looked up from germline, CDR1 is MNHEY and CDR2 is SVGAGI. With 4 bases removed from V and 12 bases from J, the gap between germline ends came to 16 bases. The CDR3 length is 13 residues.

Sequencing used PBMCs. The TCR was taken from a woman between 35 and 50 years old in good health and CMV-seropositive. The gene calls are TRBV6-5 and TRBJ2-1, with D perhaps matching TRBD1 (6 bases). The CDR3 is CASSSAQGLWQFF. CDR3 nucleotides: TGTGCCAGCAGTTCAGCTCAGGGGCTATGGCAGTTCTTC.